This note documents a single TCR beta chain sequence. The sample belongs to a study of T cells in Graves' hyperthyroidism and ophthalmopathy. CDR3 size: 15 residues. The trim removed 7 bases at V and 6 bases at J, leaving 11 bases unmatched. The germline V gene has CDR1 LNHNV and CDR2 YYDKDF (reference sequence). RNA transcripts provided the source from which TCR beta CDR3 regions were amplified. HTBI primers were the set used in a first-round RT-PCR of the TCR CDR3. A single record per CDR3 protein comes from TCRdb applying MiXCR to the multiplex PCR reads. This table has a few hundred thousand distinct CDR3 sequences, 40% to 55% appearing once.

The chain recombines TRBV15 with TRBJ2-2, with TRBD2 matching over 7 bases. The receptor comes from a woman under 30 with Graves' hyperthyroidism. The material sequenced was peripheral blood or thyroid tissue (not recorded which). CDR3 sequence (DNA): TGTGCCACCAAGTTCGGCGGGAGTTTCGCCGGGGAGCTGTTTTTT. Residues: CATKFGGSFAGELFF.